The clone carrying this TCR beta chain was seen many times. Its antigen is undetermined. Using its own MiXCR run on the reads, TCRdb lists one record per CDR3 protein. The sample lists about 110,000 distinct CDR3 sequences; around 28% were seen once. This record belongs to a study of T cell repertoires in cytomegalovirus infection. Study-wide background: CMV infection plus the matching HLA type was flagged by public TCR beta signatures.

Findings and limits, study-wide: Dominating the ex vivo response were TCR beta clonotypes that were CMV-specific and HLA-C-restricted. Cumulative public TCR beta family frequency identified carriers of CMV plus the relevant HLA.

V gave up 9 bases and J gave up 1 base, with 10 bases separating them. The CDR3 sequence is 12 residues long. The germline V gene has CDR1 MNHEY and CDR2 SMNVEV (reference sequence). This rearrangement joins TRBV27 to TRBJ2-7; D possibly corresponds to TRBD1 (6 bases). The origin of this receptor is a human donor in good health (CMV status not recorded). Some clones in this sample may be carry-over from other donors' samples. The sequences come from CD8+ T cells from cultured PBMCs, collected from culture after CMV antigen stimulation. The CDR3 nucleotides read TGTGCCAGTGGACAGCAATCCTACGAGCAGTACTTC. This encodes CASGQQSYEQYF.